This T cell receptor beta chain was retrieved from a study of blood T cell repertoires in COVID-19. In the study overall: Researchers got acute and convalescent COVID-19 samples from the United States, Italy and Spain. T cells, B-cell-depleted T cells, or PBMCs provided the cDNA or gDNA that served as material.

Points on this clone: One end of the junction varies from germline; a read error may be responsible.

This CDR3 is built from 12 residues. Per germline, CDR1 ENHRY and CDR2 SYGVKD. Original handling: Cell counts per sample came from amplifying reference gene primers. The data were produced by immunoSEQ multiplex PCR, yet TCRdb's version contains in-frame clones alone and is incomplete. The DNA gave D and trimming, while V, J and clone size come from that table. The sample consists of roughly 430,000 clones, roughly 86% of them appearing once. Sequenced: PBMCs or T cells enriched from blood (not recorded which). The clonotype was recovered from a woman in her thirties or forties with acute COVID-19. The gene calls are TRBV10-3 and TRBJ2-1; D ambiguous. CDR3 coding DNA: TGTGCCATCAGTCAGTCTAGTATTGAGCAGTTCTTC. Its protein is CAISQSSIEQFF.